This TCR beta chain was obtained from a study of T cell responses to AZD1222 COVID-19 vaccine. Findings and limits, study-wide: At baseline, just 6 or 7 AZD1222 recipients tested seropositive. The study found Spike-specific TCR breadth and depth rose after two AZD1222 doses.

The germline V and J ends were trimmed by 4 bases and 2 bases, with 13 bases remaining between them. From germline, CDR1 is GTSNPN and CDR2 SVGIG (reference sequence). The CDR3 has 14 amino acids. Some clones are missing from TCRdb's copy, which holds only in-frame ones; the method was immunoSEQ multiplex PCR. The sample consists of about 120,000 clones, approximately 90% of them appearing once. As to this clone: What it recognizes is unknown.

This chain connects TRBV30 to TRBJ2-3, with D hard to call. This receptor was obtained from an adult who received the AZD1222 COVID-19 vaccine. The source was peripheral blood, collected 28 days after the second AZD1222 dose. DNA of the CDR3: TGTGCCTGGACGAAACCCGGATTCACAGATACGCAGTATTTT. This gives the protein CAWTKPGFTDTQYF.